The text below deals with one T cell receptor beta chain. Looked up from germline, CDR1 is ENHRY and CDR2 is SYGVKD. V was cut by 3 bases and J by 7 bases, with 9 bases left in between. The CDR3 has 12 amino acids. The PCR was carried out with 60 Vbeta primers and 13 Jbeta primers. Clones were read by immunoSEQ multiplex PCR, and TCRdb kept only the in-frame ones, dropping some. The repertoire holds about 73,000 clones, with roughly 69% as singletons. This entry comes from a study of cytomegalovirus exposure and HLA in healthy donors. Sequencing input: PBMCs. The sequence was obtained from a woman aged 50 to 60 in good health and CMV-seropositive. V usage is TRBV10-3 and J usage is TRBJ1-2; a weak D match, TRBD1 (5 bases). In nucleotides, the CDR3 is TGTGCCATCAGTGAAAGGAGGGGTGGCTACACCTTC. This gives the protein CAISERRGGYTF.